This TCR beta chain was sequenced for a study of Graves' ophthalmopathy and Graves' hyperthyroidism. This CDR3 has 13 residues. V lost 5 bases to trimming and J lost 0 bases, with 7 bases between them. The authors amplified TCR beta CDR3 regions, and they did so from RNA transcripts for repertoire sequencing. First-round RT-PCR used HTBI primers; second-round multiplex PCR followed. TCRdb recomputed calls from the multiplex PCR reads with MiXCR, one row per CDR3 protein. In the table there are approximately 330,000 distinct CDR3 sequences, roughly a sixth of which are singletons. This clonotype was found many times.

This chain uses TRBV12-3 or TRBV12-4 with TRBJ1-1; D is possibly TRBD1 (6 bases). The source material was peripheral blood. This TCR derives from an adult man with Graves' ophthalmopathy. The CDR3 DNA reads TGTGCCAGCAGTGGACAGATGAACACTGAAGCTTTCTTT. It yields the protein CASSGQMNTEAFF.